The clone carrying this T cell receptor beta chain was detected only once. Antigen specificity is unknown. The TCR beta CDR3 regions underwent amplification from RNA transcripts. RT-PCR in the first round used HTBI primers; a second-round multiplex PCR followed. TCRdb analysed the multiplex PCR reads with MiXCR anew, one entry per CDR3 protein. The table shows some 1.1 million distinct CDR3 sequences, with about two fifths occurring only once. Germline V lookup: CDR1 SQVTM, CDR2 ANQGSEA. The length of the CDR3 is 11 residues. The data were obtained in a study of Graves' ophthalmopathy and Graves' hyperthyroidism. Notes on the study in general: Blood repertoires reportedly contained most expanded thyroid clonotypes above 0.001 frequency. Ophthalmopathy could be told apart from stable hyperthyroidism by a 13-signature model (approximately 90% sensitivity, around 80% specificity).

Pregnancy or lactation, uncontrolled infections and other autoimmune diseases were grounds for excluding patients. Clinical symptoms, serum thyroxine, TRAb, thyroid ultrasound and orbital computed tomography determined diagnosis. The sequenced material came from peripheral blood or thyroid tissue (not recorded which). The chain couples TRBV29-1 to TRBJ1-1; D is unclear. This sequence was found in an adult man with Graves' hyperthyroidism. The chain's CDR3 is CSVYPATEAFF. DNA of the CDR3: TGCAGTGTTTATCCGGCTACTGAAGCTTTCTTT.